This TCR beta chain comes out of a study of blood T cell repertoires in COVID-19. Study-level background: Spain, Italy and the United States supplied samples that represented acute and convalescent COVID-19.

Germline values: CDR1 SGHTA, CDR2 FQGNSA. V gave up 5 bases and J gave up 3 bases, with 13 bases separating them. This CDR3 is 14 amino acids long. Authors' methods: Amplified reference gene primers provided the basis for estimating nucleated cell counts. Repertoires were generated with immunoSEQ multiplex PCR, while TCRdb's copy carries only in-frame clones and drops some. For V, J and clone size, that table is used; D and trimming come from the DNA. In the table there are tens of thousands of clones, about 74% of which are singletons. The sample holds a few counts of this clone. This chain connects TRBV7-2 to TRBJ1-1, with D perhaps TRBD1 (6 bases). This receptor was taken from a human donor with acute or convalescent COVID-19. The donor label of this sample is uncertain. The material sequenced was peripheral blood. CDR3 DNA sequence: TGTGCCAGCAGCCCAGGGGTTTTCGACACTGAAGCTTTCTTT. Translation gives CASSPGVFDTEAFF.